Below are 4 T cell receptor beta chains sequenced from a single sample in a study of blood T cells in healthy people across ages (dated by TCRdb to the mid-2010s). Library construction relied on 5' RACE. Sequenced on an Illumina HiSeq 2500. A second PCR of roughly 7 to 11 cycles was performed with a sample-barcoded 5' primer and a J-beta primer mix. TCRdb cleaned the public reads at Q25 with fastp, built clones with MiXCR and kept in-frame beta chains. Entries that share a CDR3 protein sequence are merged under the most common genes and DNA. This sample is represented by 800,000 or so distinct CDR3 sequences; approximately 59% of them were singletons. Of the sample, 25% to 30% falls within the top ten clones. The sample consisted of blood. These receptors originate from a young man in good health.

This chain connects TRBV6-2 or TRBV6-3 to TRBJ2-3; D gene uncertain. Per germline, CDR1 MNHEY and CDR2 SVGEGT. This CDR3 is built from 14 residues. V dropped 3 bases and J dropped 1 base, with 8 bases sitting between them. CDR3 protein: CASSYVRRTDTQYF. In nucleotides, the CDR3 is TGTGCCAGCAGTTATGTTCGGCGCACAGATACGCAGTATTTT.

This clonotype was observed a handful of times. The chain has TRBV2 and TRBJ2-7; 8 positions match TRBD2. V was pared by 4 bases and J by 1 base, with 6 bases of the junction left unmatched. Germline V lookup: CDR1 SNHLY, CDR2 FYNNEI. This CDR3 comprises 15 residues. The CDR3 loop is CASSGAGTRSYEQYF. The CDR3, as DNA: TGTGCCAGCAGTGGCGCCGGGACTAGGTCCTACGAGCAGTACTTC.

The genes are TRBV18 and TRBJ1-6, with 7 bases matching TRBD1. CDR1 and CDR2 from the germline V gene are KGHSH and LQKENI. This CDR3 contains 14 residues. The junction had 5 bases not matched to a gene; V was cut back by 4 bases and J by 8 bases. The chain's CDR3 is CASSRAGGDSPLHF. The CDR3 coding sequence is TGTGCCAGCTCACGTGCAGGGGGAGATTCACCCCTCCACTTT. The whole variable domain, remainder taken from reference TRBV18 and TRBJ1-6, is NAGVMQNPRHLVRRRGQEARLRCSPMKGHSHVYWYRQLPEEGLKFMVYLQKENIIDESGMPKERFSAEFPKEGPSILRIQQVVRGDSAAYFCASSRAGGDSPLHFGNGTRLTVT.

This clonotype was counted once. The chain is built from TRBV7-9 and TRBJ2-7; D is uncertain. Germline loops: CDR1 SEHNR, CDR2 FQNEAQ (reference sequence). Trimming pared 8 bases from V and 6 bases from J, leaving 8 bases between. The CDR3 is made up of 10 amino acids. CDR3 DNA sequence: TGTGCCAGCGGAGTCTGCGAGCAGTACTTC. As protein: CASGVCEQYF.